These T cell receptor beta chains were read from a single sample in a study of low-dose radiotherapy and immunotherapy resistance in tumors. TCRdb fed the reads into MiXCR, producing one record per CDR3 protein. The sample consists of 95,000 to 100,000 distinct CDR3 sequences, around 21% of them appearing once. The sample was PBMCs, taken after low-dose radiotherapy plus immunotherapy. These TCRs come from a male donor with prostate cancer. Each CDR3 is given with its conserved first and last residue. The D gene is left open where the match is weak. Size is stated for part of the rows, as once, few or many counts, or as a class when the clone is expanded.

CDR3 DNA: TGTGCCAGCAGTCCACGGACAGGGGGCTACGCTGAAGCTTTCTTT
CDR3 protein: CASSPRTGGYAEAFF
clone size: NA
J gene: TRBJ1-1
D gene: TRBD1
V gene: TRBV27

CDR3 DNA: TGTGCCAGTAGCCTTGGGGCAGTTTACAATGAGCAGTTCTTC
CDR3 protein: CASSLGAVYNEQFF
clone size: many
J gene: TRBJ2-1
D gene: NA
V gene: TRBV19

CDR3 DNA: TGTGCCAGCAGTTTATCGACAGGGTCGTCAGAGACCCAGTACTTC
CDR3 protein: CASSLSTGSSETQYF
clone size: NA
J gene: TRBJ2-5
D gene: TRBD1
V gene: TRBV27

CDR3 DNA: TGCGCCAGCAGGAATTCACCCCTCCACTTT
CDR3 protein: CASRNSPLHF
clone size: NA
J gene: TRBJ1-6
D gene: NA
V gene: TRBV23-1

CDR3 DNA: TGCAGTGCTAGAGATCTCCCCGGGGATCAGGGCTACACCTTC
CDR3 protein: CSARDLPGDQGYTF
clone size: many
J gene: TRBJ1-2
D gene: NA
V gene: TRBV20-1

CDR3 DNA: TGCAGTGCTAGAGTCGGTGGGGGGTTGTCAGTCAGCACAGATACGCAGTATTTT
CDR3 protein: CSARVGGGLSVSTDTQYF
clone size: many
J gene: TRBJ2-3
D gene: NA
V gene: TRBV20-1

CDR3 DNA: TGTGCCAGCAGCTTTAGTGTGTATAATTCACCCCTCCACTTT
CDR3 protein: CASSFSVYNSPLHF
clone size: many
J gene: TRBJ1-6
D gene: NA
V gene: TRBV12-3/TRBV12-4

CDR3 DNA: TGCGCCAGCAGCTTGGGGGGCCCCACAGGAACAAGAGGCGGGGAGCTGTTTTTT
CDR3 protein: CASSLGGPTGTRGGELFF
clone size: NA
J gene: TRBJ2-2
D gene: NA
V gene: TRBV5-1

CDR3 DNA: TGTGCCAGCAGTGGGCAGCTCAACTGGCGGTCTGGGGCCAACGTCCTGACTTTC
CDR3 protein: CASSGQLNWRSGANVLTF
clone size: many
J gene: TRBJ2-6
D gene: NA
V gene: TRBV2

CDR3 DNA: TGTGCCAGCAGCTACGGACAGGGAGGGGGCCCAGATACGCAGTATTTT
CDR3 protein: CASSYGQGGGPDTQYF
clone size: many
J gene: TRBJ2-3
D gene: NA
V gene: TRBV6-6

CDR3 DNA: TGTGCCAGTACTCCCAGAACTTTGGGACAGGGTCGAGGCTACACCTTC
CDR3 protein: CASTPRTLGQGRGYTF
clone size: many
J gene: TRBJ1-2
D gene: TRBD1
V gene: TRBV19

CDR3 DNA: TGTGCCAGCAGCTTAAACTGGGCGAGCTCCTATAATTCACCCCTCCACTTT
CDR3 protein: CASSLNWASSYNSPLHF
clone size: NA
J gene: TRBJ1-6
D gene: NA
V gene: TRBV7-8

CDR3 DNA: TGTGCCAGCAGACTTGACGGGGGGACTGGCAATCAGCCCCAGCATTTT
CDR3 protein: CASRLDGGTGNQPQHF
clone size: NA
J gene: TRBJ1-5
D gene: NA
V gene: TRBV6-2/TRBV6-3

CDR3 DNA: TGTGCCAGCAGTGCTACCGGACGATACGAGCAGTACTTC
CDR3 protein: CASSATGRYEQYF
clone size: many
J gene: TRBJ2-7
D gene: NA
V gene: TRBV2

CDR3 DNA: TGCGCCAGCAGCTTGGACCGCCCGGGACTAGCATGGCAGTATTTT
CDR3 protein: CASSLDRPGLAWQYF
clone size: NA
J gene: TRBJ2-3
D gene: TRBD2
V gene: TRBV5-1

CDR3 DNA: TGCAGTGCTAGTTCCCTAATGACAGGAGTCGGCCCCTACGAGCAGTACTTC
CDR3 protein: CSASSLMTGVGPYEQYF
clone size: many
J gene: TRBJ2-7
D gene: NA
V gene: TRBV20-1

CDR3 DNA: TGCAGCGTCGGACTAGCGGGGGTGAACTCCTACGAGCAGTACTTC
CDR3 protein: CSVGLAGVNSYEQYF
clone size: many
J gene: TRBJ2-7
D gene: TRBD2
V gene: TRBV29-1

CDR3 DNA: TGTGCCAGCTCGTTGGGACAGTCCAATGAGCAGTTCTTC
CDR3 protein: CASSLGQSNEQFF
clone size: many
J gene: TRBJ2-1
D gene: TRBD1
V gene: TRBV18

CDR3 DNA: TGTGCCAGCAATTTGGGACGGAGCTCCTACGAGCAGTACTTC
CDR3 protein: CASNLGRSSYEQYF
clone size: many
J gene: TRBJ2-7
D gene: NA
V gene: TRBV2

CDR3 DNA: TGCGCCAGCGGGACTAGCGCCGGAGGGGGTTACGAGCAGTACTTC
CDR3 protein: CASGTSAGGGYEQYF
clone size: many
J gene: TRBJ2-7
D gene: TRBD2
V gene: TRBV5-1

CDR3 DNA: TGTGCCAGCAGCACCCCGGGCAACCGCGACAATGAGCAGTTCTTC
CDR3 protein: CASSTPGNRDNEQFF
clone size: many
J gene: TRBJ2-1
D gene: NA
V gene: TRBV7-2

CDR3 DNA: TGCAGGAACGAGGGAGGCGAGCAGTACTTC
CDR3 protein: CRNEGGEQYF
clone size: NA
J gene: TRBJ2-7
D gene: NA
V gene: TRBV20-1

CDR3 DNA: TGTGCCAGCAGCCCCGACTCTTTCAATGAGCAGTTCTTC
CDR3 protein: CASSPDSFNEQFF
clone size: NA
J gene: TRBJ2-1
D gene: NA
V gene: TRBV12-3/TRBV12-4

CDR3 DNA: TGCAGTGGACAGCCCCGAGGCACCGGGGAGCTGTTTTTT
CDR3 protein: CSGQPRGTGELFF
clone size: many
J gene: TRBJ2-2
D gene: NA
V gene: TRBV20-1

CDR3 DNA: TGTGCCAGCAGGAGGGCCGGGACTGGGGGGCACTCCTACGAGCAGTACTTC
CDR3 protein: CASRRAGTGGHSYEQYF
clone size: NA
J gene: TRBJ2-7
D gene: NA
V gene: TRBV27

CDR3 DNA: TGTGCCTCCTCCGACCCAGATACGCAGTATTTT
CDR3 protein: CASSDPDTQYF
clone size: many
J gene: TRBJ2-3
D gene: NA
V gene: TRBV7-8

CDR3 DNA: TGTGCCACCAGCGCCAGGAACTATGGCTACACCTTC
CDR3 protein: CATSARNYGYTF
clone size: many
J gene: TRBJ1-2
D gene: NA
V gene: TRBV15

CDR3 DNA: TGTGCCACCACCCCCCAATGGGGCGGGGAGCTGTTTTTT
CDR3 protein: CATTPQWGGELFF
clone size: many
J gene: TRBJ2-2
D gene: NA
V gene: TRBV15

CDR3 DNA: TGCAGCGGGCGACCCTCCTACAATGAGCAGTTCTTC
CDR3 protein: CSGRPSYNEQFF
clone size: medium-sized
J gene: TRBJ2-1
D gene: NA
V gene: TRBV29-1

CDR3 DNA: TGTGCCAGCAGCCAAGGGGGACCGATCACCTACTTC
CDR3 protein: CASSQGGPITYF
clone size: many
J gene: TRBJ2-4
D gene: NA
V gene: TRBV3-1

CDR3 DNA: TGTGCCAGCAGCTGGGACAGGGACGGGGAGCTGTTTTTT
CDR3 protein: CASSWDRDGELFF
clone size: many
J gene: TRBJ2-2
D gene: TRBD1
V gene: TRBV6-1

CDR3 DNA: TGTGCCAGTAGTATGGACGGGGTAACAGATACGCAGTATTTT
CDR3 protein: CASSMDGVTDTQYF
clone size: few
J gene: TRBJ2-3
D gene: NA
V gene: TRBV19

CDR3 DNA: TGTGCCAGCAGCCAAGACGTAAACAGGGGGTTGGGGACCCAGTACTTC
CDR3 protein: CASSQDVNRGLGTQYF
clone size: few
J gene: TRBJ2-5
D gene: TRBD1
V gene: TRBV3-1

CDR3 DNA: TGCGCCAGCAGCCTAAAGGGGACAAAGGCTGTTACAGCTTCCGAAAAACTGTTTTTT
CDR3 protein: CASSLKGTKAVTASEKLFF
clone size: many
J gene: TRBJ1-4
D gene: NA
V gene: TRBV4-1

CDR3 DNA: TGTGCCAGCAGCCAAGAAGCCCAGGGAGAGGGAGGGTGGTATGAGCAGTTCTTC
CDR3 protein: CASSQEAQGEGGWYEQFF
clone size: many
J gene: TRBJ2-1
D gene: TRBD2
V gene: TRBV4-2

CDR3 DNA: TGTGCCAGCCTGGACAGGGAGGCCCATGAAGCTTTCTTT
CDR3 protein: CASLDREAHEAFF
clone size: few
J gene: TRBJ1-1
D gene: TRBD1
V gene: TRBV2

CDR3 DNA: TGCGCCAGCAATTACGGGGGGGAATACAATGAGCAGTTCTTC
CDR3 protein: CASNYGGEYNEQFF
clone size: many
J gene: TRBJ2-1
D gene: TRBD2
V gene: TRBV5-1

CDR3 DNA: TGTGCCAGCAGCCGATCGGGGGACCGCCGCTACGAGCAGTACTTC
CDR3 protein: CASSRSGDRRYEQYF
clone size: many
J gene: TRBJ2-7
D gene: NA
V gene: TRBV9